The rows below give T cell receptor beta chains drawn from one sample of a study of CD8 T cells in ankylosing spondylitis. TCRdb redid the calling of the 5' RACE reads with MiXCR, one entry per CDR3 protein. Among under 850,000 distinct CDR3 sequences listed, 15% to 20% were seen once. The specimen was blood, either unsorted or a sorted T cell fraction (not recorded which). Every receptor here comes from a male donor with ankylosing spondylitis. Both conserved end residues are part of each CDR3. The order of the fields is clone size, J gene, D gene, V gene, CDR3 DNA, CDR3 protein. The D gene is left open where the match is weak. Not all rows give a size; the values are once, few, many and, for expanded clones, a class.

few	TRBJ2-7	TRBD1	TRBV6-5	TGTGCCAGCAGTAACCGGGACAGGGGAGGTAACGAGCAGTACTTC	CASSNRDRGGNEQYF
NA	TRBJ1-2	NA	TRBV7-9	TGTGCCAGCAGCTTAGCCAAGGGACGAAGCTATGGCTACACCTTC	CASSLAKGRSYGYTF
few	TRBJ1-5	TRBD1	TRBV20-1	TGCAGTGCTCGACCCGGGACAGGGGTCAATCAGCCCCAGCATTTT	CSARPGTGVNQPQHF
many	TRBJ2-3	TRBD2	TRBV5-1	TGCGCCAGCAGCTCCGGACTAGCGGGGCCAAGCACAGATACGCAGTATTTT	CASSSGLAGPSTDTQYF
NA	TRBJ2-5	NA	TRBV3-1	TGTGCCAGCAGCCAAGCGGACAAAGAGACCCAGTACTTC	CASSQADKETQYF
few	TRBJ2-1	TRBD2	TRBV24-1	TGTGCCACCAGTGACCCTCTAGCGGGGACCTACAATGAGCAGTTCTTC	CATSDPLAGTYNEQFF
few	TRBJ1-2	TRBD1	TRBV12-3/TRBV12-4	TGTGCCAGCAGCCCGGGACAGGGGGCGTTTGGCTACACCTTC	CASSPGQGAFGYTF
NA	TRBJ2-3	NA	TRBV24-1	TGTGCCACCAGTGACCCTAACACTGATACGCAGTATTTT	CATSDPNTDTQYF
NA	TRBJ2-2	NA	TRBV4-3	TGCGCCAGCAGCCATTCGCGGGAGAACACCGGGGAGCTGTTTTTT	CASSHSRENTGELFF
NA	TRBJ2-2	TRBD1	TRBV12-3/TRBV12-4	TGTGCCAGCAGTGTACAAACAGGGGCCGGGGAGCTGTTTTTT	CASSVQTGAGELFF
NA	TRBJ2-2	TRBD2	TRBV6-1	TGTGCCAGCACCTCTAGCGGGATAACCGGGGAGCTGTTTTTT	CASTSSGITGELFF
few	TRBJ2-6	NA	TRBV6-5	TGTGCCAGCAGTTATGGAGCAGTCTCTGGGGCCAACGTCCTGACTTTC	CASSYGAVSGANVLTF
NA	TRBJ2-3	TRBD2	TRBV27	TGTGCCAGCAGTTTCCAGAACCTAGCGGGGGGCACAGATACGCAGTATTTT	CASSFQNLAGGTDTQYF
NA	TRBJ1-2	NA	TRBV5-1	TGCGCCAGCAGCCCGAGTGGTGGGACGGACTATGGCTACACCTTC	CASSPSGGTDYGYTF
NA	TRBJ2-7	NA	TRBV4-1	TGCGCCAGCAGCCTCCGCTTACAGAATTCCTACGAGCAGTACTTC	CASSLRLQNSYEQYF
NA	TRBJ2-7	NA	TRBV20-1	TGCAGTGCTAGAGAGGCCAGTTCTTACTCCTACGAGCAGTACTTC	CSAREASSYSYEQYF
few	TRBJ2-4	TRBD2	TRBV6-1	TGTGCCAGCAGTGCCCTCGGCGGGAGCGGGGACATTCAGTACTTC	CASSALGGSGDIQYF
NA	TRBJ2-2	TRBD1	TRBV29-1	TGCAGCGTTAAGACAGGGGACGGAGTGGAGCTGTTTTTT	CSVKTGDGVELFF
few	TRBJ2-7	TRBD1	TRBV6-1	TGTGCCAGCACCACGGACAGGGTAGGCGAGCAGTACTTC	CASTTDRVGEQYF
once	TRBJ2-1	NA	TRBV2	TGTGCCAGCAGTGATCTTGGCTGGACCTACAATGAGCAGTTCTTC	CASSDLGWTYNEQFF
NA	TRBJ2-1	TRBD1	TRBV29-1	TGCAGCGGACTCCAGGGGGTCCTTTACAATGAGCAGTTCTTC	CSGLQGVLYNEQFF
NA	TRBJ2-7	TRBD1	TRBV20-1	TGCAGTGCTAGAGAGACAGGGTGGCAGGACGAGCAGTACTTC	CSARETGWQDEQYF
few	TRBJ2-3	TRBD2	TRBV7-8	TGTGCCAGCAGCTTAGGACTAGCGGGAGGCCATGATACGCAGTATTTT	CASSLGLAGGHDTQYF
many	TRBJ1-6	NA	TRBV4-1	TGCGCCAGCAGCCGAAGTAGTTCACCCCTCCACTTT	CASSRSSSPLHF
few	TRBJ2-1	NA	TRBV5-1	TGCGCCAGCTCCGAGGGGGTCTCCCCCTGCAATGAGCAGTTCTTC	CASSEGVSPCNEQFF
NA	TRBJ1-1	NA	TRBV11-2	TGTGCCAGCAGCTTATTGGGTCTAGAGAACACTGAAGCTTTCTTT	CASSLLGLENTEAFF
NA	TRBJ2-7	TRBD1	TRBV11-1	TGTGCCAGCAGCCCCGGGACAGGGGGACTTCTATTAAGCTCCTACGAGCAGTACTTC	CASSPGTGGLLLSSYEQYF
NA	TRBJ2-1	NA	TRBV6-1	TGTGCCAGCAGATTGAGCGGCTTATCAATTCACAATGAGCAGTTCTTC	CASRLSGLSIHNEQFF
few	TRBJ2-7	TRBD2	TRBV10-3	TGTGCCATCAGAGGAGCGGGAGATCCCTACGAGCAGTACTTC	CAIRGAGDPYEQYF
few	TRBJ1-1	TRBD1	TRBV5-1	TGCGCCAGCAGCCGGGGACAGGGGACGAGTGAAGCTTTCTTT	CASSRGQGTSEAFF
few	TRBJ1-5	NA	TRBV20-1	TGCAGTGCTAGAAACCTGCGGACAGGCAATCAGCCCCAGCATTTT	CSARNLRTGNQPQHF
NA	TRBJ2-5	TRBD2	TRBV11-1	TGTGCCAGCAGCAACCTAGCGGGAGAGACCCAGTACTTC	CASSNLAGETQYF
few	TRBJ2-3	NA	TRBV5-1	TGCGCCAGCAGCTTGGTTCCGGGTTACACAGATACGCAGTATTTT	CASSLVPGYTDTQYF
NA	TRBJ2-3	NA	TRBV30	TGTGCCTGGGCACGGGACTCCCCAGATACGCAGTATTTT	CAWARDSPDTQYF
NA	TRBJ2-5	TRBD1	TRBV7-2	TGTGCCAGCAGCTTAGGAAGGGGGCTCCAAGAGACCCAGTACTTC	CASSLGRGLQETQYF
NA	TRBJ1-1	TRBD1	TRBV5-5	TGTGCCAGCAGCTCCCGTCTGGGAACAGGGGGTAGGACTGAAGCTTTCTTT	CASSSRLGTGGRTEAFF
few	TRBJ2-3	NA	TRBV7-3	TGTGCCAGCAGCCAGGCGGGATACCACACAGATACGCAGTATTTT	CASSQAGYHTDTQYF
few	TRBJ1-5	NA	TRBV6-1	TGTGCCAGCAGTGAATACGGAGGTCAGCCCCAGCATTTT	CASSEYGGQPQHF